The entry that follows covers one T cell receptor (beta chain) sequence. The entry originates in a study of T cell clones after liver transplantation. The CDR3 is 13 residues long. V gave up 5 bases and J gave up 2 bases, with 10 bases separating them. The germline CDR1 and CDR2 sequences are SNHLY and FYNNEI. Assay used: immunoSEQ multiplex PCR; TCRdb lists only in-frame clones, some missing. Altogether 40,000 to 65,000 clones are present, 65% to 85% being singletons, with the ten largest covering around 8.7%. Source: CD4+ T cells from blood, taken before liver transplant. This TCR came from a human donor who received a liver transplant. The genes are TRBV2 and TRBJ2-7, with a possible D match to TRBD1 (5 bases). The CDR3 nucleotides are TGTGCCAGCAGTACGACAGTTACCTACGAGCAGTACTTC. This translates into CASSTTVTYEQYF.